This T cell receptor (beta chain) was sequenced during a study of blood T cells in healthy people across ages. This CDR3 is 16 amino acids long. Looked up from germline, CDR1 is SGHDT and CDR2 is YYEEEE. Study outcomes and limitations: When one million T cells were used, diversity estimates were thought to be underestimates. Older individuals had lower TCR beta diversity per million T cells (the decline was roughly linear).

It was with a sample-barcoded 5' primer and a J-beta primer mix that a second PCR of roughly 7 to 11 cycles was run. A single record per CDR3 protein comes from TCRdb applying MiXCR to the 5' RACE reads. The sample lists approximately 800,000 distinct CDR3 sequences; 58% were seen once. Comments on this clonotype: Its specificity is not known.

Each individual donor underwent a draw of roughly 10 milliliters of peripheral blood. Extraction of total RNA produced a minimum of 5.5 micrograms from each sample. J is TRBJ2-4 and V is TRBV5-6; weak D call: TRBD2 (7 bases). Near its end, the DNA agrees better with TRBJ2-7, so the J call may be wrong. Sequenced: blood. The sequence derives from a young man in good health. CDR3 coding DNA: TGTGCCAGCAGTTCGGGGGGCGGTAGCGGGTTCTACGAGCAGTACTTC. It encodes CASSSGGGSGFYEQYF.